Listed here are 10 T cell receptor beta chains from one sample, sequenced in a study of tumor-infiltrating lymphocytes in localized non-small cell lung cancer. Using immunoSEQ multiplex PCR, the repertoire was profiled, and TCRdb retains in-frame clones only, with some absent. The table lists around 15,000 clones, around 70% of them singletons. Sequenced sample: lung tumor tissue. These receptors originate from a human donor with non-small cell lung cancer.

The chain couples TRBV5-6 to TRBJ1-3; 10 bases line up with TRBD1. Germline V gene lookup returns CDR1 SGHDT and CDR2 YYEEEE. The V segment lost 4 bases and the J segment 0 bases; nucleotides outside the gene matches: 4. The length of the CDR3 is 16 residues. This chain's CDR3 is CASSRDRGLSGNTIYF. CDR3 DNA sequence: TGTGCCAGCAGCAGGGACAGGGGCCTCTCTGGAAACACCATATATTTT.

The chain joins TRBV19 to TRBJ1-4; TRBD1 might be the D (6 bases). Germline lookup yields CDR1 LNHDA and CDR2 SQIVND (reference sequence). CDR3 length equals 16 residues. Trimming took 3 bases from V and 0 from J, leaving 11 bases between them. As DNA, the CDR3 is TGTGCCAGTAGTATTTGGGGGGCGACAACTAATGAAAAACTGTTTTTT. Amino acids: CASSIWGATTNEKLFF.

This clone counts as medium-sized. Other DNA variants within this sample encode the same CDR3. The gene calls are TRBV5-1 and TRBJ2-1; 13 bases are shared with TRBD2. Germline loops: CDR1 SGHRS, CDR2 YFSETQ. The length of the CDR3 is 15 residues. V shed 4 bases and J 6 bases; nucleotides not matched to a gene: 4. In nucleotides, the CDR3 is TGCGCCAGCAGCCAGACTAGCGGGGGGACCAATGAGCAGTTCTTC. Residues: CASSQTSGGTNEQFF.

The gene calls are TRBV27 and TRBJ1-2; weak D call: TRBD1 (5 bases). The CDR3 spans 14 residues. V was clipped by 6 bases and J by 8 bases, with 19 bases between them. Looked up from germline, CDR1 is MNHEY and CDR2 is SMNVEV (reference sequence). The DNA of the CDR3 is TGTGCCAGCAGACCCTGGGGACCTAACCAGGGCTACACCTTC. Protein product: CASRPWGPNQGYTF.

The rearrangement uses TRBV5-1 and TRBJ1-2, with D unresolved. V shed 0 bases and J shed 2 bases, with 8 bases lying between them. This CDR3 spans 14 amino acids. Germline loops: CDR1 SGHRS, CDR2 YFSETQ. Here the CDR3 reads CASSLGAQNYGYTF. CDR3 bases: TGCGCCAGCAGCTTGGGGGCTCAGAACTATGGCTACACCTTC.

The chain recombines TRBV15 with TRBJ2-3, with unresolved D. The CDR3 is 14 amino acids. Germline CDR1 reads LNHNV; CDR2 reads YYDKDF (reference sequence). The germline V and J ends were trimmed by 0 bases and 6 bases, with 10 bases remaining between them. CDR3: CATSRDRASDTQYF. As DNA, the CDR3 is TGTGCCACCAGCAGAGATAGAGCGTCGGATACGCAGTATTTT.

The CDR3 protein is CASSPTGGGGQPQHF. CDR3 DNA: TGTGCCAGCAGTCCGACCGGGGGCGGTGGTCAGCCCCAGCATTTT. This rearrangement joins TRBV28 to TRBJ1-5, with a weak D call TRBD1 (6 bases). Germline V lookup: CDR1 MDHEN, CDR2 SYDVKM. This CDR3 has 15 residues. With 5 bases removed from V and 6 bases from J, the gap between germline ends came to 17 bases.

The gene calls are TRBV11-2 and TRBJ1-4, with 7 positions matching TRBD1. The germline V gene encodes CDR1 SGHAT and CDR2 FQNNGV. CDR3 size: 14 residues. V gave up 1 base and J gave up 8 bases; unmatched junction bases: 4. The CDR3 nucleotides read TGTGCCAGCAGCTTAGGGCCAGGGGGAGAAAAACTGTTTTTT. Its protein is CASSLGPGGEKLFF. Full variable domain (missing parts from reference TRBV11-2 and TRBJ1-4): EAGVAQSPRYKIIEKRQSVAFWCNPISGHATLYWYQQILGQGPKLLIQFQNNGVVDDSQLPKDRFSAERLKGVDSTLKIQPAKLEDSAVYLCASSLGPGGEKLFFGSGTQLSVL.

This chain uses TRBV27 with TRBJ2-7, with 10 bases identical to TRBD1. CDR1 and CDR2 (germline): MNHEY, SMNVEV (reference sequence). The CDR3 covers 15 residues. With 4 bases clipped from V and 5 bases from J, the junction kept 8 bases outside the gene matches. The CDR3 DNA sequence: TGTGCCAGCAGTTATAAGGGGACAGGGGTGGACGAGCAGTACTTC. This encodes CASSYKGTGVDEQYF.

This chain connects TRBV5-6 to TRBJ2-5; D unresolved. The CDR3 is made up of 13 amino acids. V shed 1 base and J shed 1 base, with 5 bases lying between them. From germline, CDR1 is SGHDT and CDR2 YYEEEE. The chain's CDR3 is CASSLTSQETQYF. CDR3 sequence (DNA): TGTGCCAGCAGCTTGACCAGCCAAGAGACCCAGTACTTC.